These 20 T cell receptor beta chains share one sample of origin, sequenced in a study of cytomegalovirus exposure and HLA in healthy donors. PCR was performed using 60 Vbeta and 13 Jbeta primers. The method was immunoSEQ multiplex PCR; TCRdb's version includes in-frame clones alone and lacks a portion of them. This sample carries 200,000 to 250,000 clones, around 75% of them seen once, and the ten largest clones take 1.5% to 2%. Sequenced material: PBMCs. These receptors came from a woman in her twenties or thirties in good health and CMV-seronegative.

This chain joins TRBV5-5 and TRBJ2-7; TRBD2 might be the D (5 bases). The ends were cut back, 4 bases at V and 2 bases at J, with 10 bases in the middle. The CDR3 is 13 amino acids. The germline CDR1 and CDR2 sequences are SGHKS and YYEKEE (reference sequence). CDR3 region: CASSRTGTYEQYF. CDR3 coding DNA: TGTGCCAGCAGCCGGACTGGCACCTACGAGCAGTACTTC.

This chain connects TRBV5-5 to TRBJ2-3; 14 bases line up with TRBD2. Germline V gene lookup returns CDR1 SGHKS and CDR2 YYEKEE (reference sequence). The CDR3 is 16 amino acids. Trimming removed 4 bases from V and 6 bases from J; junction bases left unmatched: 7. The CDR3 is CASSTGGLAGVDTQYF. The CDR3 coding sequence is TGTGCCAGCAGCACTGGGGGACTAGCGGGGGTGGATACGCAGTATTTT.

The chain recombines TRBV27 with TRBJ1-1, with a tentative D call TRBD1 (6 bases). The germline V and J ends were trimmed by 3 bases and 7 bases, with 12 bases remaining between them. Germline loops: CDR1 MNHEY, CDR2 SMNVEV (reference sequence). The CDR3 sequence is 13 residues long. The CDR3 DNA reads TGTGCCAGCAGTTTCTTGGGGGCGGATGAAGCTTTCTTT. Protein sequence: CASSFLGADEAFF.

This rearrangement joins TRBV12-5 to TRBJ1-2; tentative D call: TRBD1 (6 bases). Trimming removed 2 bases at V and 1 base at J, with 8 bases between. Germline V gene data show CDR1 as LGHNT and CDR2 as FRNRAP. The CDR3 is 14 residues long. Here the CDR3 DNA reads TGTGCTAGTGGTTTGTACAGGGATAACTATGGCTACACCTTC. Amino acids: CASGLYRDNYGYTF. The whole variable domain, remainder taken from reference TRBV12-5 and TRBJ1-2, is DARVTQTPRHKVTEMGQEVTMRCQPILGHNTVFWYRQTMMQGLELLAYFRNRAPLDDSGMPKDRFSAEMPDATLATLKIQPSEPRDSAVYFCASGLYRDNYGYTFGSGTRLTVV.

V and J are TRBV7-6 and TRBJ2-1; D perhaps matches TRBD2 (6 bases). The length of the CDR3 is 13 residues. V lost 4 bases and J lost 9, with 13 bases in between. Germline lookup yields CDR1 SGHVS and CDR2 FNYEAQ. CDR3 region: CASSSYRLVEQFF. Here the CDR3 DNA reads TGTGCCAGCAGCTCCTACAGACTAGTTGAGCAGTTCTTC.

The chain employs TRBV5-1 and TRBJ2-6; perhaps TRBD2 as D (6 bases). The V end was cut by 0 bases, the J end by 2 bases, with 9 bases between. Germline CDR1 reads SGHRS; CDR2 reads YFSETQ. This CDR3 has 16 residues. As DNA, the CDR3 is TGCGCCAGCAGCTTGGAACTAGCTGCTGGGGCCAACGTCCTGACTTTC. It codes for CASSLELAAGANVLTF.

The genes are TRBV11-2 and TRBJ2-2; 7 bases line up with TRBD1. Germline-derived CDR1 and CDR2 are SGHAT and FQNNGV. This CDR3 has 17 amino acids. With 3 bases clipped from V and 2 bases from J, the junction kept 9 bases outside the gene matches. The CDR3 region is CASSLLAGTANTGELFF. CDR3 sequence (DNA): TGTGCCAGCAGCTTGCTCGCCGGGACAGCTAACACCGGGGAGCTGTTTTTT.

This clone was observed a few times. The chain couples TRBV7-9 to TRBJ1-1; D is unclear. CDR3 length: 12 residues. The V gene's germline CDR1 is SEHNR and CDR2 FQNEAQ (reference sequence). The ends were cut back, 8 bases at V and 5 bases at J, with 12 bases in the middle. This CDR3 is CASDLLGTEAFF. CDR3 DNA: TGTGCCAGCGACTTACTCGGGACTGAAGCTTTCTTT. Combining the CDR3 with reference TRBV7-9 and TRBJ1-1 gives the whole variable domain DTGVSQNPRHKITKRGQNVTFRCDPISEHNRLYWYRQTLGQGPEFLTYFQNEAQLEKSRLLSDRFSAERPKGSFSTLEIQRTEQGDSAMYLCASDLLGTEAFFGQGTRLTVV.

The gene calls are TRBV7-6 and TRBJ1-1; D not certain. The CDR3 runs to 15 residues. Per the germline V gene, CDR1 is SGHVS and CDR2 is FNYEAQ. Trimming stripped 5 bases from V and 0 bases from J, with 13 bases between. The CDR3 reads CASSPGSAMNTEAFF. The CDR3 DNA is TGTGCCAGCAGCCCCGGGTCCGCCATGAACACTGAAGCTTTCTTT.

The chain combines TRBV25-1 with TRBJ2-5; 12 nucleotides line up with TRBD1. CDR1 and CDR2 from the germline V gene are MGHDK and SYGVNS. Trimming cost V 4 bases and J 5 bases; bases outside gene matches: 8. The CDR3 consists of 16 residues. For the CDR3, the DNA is TGTGCCAGCAGTGGGACCGGGACAGGGGGCCTCGAGACCCAGTACTTC. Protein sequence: CASSGTGTGGLETQYF.

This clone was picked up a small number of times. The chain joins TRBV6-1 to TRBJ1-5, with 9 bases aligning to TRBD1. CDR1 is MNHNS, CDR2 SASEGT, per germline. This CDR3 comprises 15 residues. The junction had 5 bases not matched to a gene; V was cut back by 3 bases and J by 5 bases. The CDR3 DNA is TGTGCCAGCAGTGAGGGGACAGGGCGAGATCAGCCCCAGCATTTT. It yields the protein CASSEGTGRDQPQHF.

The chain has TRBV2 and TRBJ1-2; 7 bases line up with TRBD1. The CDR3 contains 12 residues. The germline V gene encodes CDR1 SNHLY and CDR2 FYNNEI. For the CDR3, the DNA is TGTGGTGAGACAGGGCAGACTTATGGCTACACCTTC. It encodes CGETGQTYGYTF. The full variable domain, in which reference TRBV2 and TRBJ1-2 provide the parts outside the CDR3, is EPEVTQTPSHQVTQMGQEVILRCVPISNHLYFYWYRQILGQKVEFLVSFYNNEISEKSEIFDDQFSVERPDGSNFTLKIRSTKLEDSAMYFCGETGQTYGYTFGSGTRLTVV.

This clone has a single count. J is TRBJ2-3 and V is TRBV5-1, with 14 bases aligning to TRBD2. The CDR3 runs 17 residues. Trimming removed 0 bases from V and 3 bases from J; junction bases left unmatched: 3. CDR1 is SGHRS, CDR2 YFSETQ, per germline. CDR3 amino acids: CASSLGLAGGPTDTQYF. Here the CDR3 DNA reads TGCGCCAGCAGCTTGGGACTAGCGGGAGGGCCTACAGATACGCAGTATTTT. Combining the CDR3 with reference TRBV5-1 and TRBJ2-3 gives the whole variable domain KAGVTQTPRYLIKTRGQQVTLSCSPISGHRSVSWYQQTPGQGLQFLFEYFSETQRNKGNFPGRFSGRQFSNSRSEMNVSTLELGDSALYLCASSLGLAGGPTDTQYFGPGTRLTVL.

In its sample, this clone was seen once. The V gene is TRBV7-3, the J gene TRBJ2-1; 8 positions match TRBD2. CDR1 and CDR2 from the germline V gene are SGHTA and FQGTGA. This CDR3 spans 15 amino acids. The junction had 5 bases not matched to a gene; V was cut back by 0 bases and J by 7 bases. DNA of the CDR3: TGTGCCAGCAGCTTAACGTCCCGGGAGGGTAATGAGCAGTTCTTC. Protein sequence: CASSLTSREGNEQFF.

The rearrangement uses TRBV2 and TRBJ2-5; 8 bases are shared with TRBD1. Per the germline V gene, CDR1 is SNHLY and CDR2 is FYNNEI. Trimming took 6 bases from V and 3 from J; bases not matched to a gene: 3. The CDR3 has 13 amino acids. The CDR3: CASRETGEETQYF. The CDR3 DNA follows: TGTGCCAGCAGGGAGACAGGGGAAGAGACCCAGTACTTC.

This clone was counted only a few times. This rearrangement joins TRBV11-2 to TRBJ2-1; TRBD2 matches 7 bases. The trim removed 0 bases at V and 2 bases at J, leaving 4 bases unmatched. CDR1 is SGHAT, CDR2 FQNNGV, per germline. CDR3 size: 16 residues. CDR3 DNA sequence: TGTGCCAGCAGCTTAGACGGGACTACCACCTACAATGAGCAGTTCTTC. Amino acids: CASSLDGTTTYNEQFF.

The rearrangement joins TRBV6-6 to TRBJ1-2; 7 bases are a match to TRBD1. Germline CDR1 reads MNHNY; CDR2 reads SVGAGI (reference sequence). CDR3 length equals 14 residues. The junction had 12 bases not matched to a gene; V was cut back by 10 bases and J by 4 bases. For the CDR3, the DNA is TGTGCCACCCGAACAGGGGAAGGGAGCTATGGCTACACCTTC. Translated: CATRTGEGSYGYTF.

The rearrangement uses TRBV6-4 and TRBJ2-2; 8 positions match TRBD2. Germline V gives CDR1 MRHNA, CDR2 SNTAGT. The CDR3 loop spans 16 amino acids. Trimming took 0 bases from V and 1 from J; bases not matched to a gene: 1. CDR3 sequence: CASSDSTSGNTGELFF. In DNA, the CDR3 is TGTGCCAGCAGTGACTCAACTAGCGGGAACACCGGGGAGCTGTTTTTT.

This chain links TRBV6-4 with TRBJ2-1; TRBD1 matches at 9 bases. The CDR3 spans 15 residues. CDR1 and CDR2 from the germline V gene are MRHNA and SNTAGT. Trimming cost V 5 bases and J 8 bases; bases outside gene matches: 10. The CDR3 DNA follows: TGTGCCAGCAGTAAGGAACAGGGGGCAAGGGATGAGCAGTTCTTC. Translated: CASSKEQGARDEQFF.

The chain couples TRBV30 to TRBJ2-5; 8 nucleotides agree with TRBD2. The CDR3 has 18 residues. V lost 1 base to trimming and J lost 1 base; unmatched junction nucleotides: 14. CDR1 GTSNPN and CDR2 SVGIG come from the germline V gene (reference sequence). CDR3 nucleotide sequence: TGTGCCTGGAGTGCAGACGCTTCCGTAGCGGGGCGCCAAGAGACCCAGTACTTC. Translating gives CAWSADASVAGRQETQYF.